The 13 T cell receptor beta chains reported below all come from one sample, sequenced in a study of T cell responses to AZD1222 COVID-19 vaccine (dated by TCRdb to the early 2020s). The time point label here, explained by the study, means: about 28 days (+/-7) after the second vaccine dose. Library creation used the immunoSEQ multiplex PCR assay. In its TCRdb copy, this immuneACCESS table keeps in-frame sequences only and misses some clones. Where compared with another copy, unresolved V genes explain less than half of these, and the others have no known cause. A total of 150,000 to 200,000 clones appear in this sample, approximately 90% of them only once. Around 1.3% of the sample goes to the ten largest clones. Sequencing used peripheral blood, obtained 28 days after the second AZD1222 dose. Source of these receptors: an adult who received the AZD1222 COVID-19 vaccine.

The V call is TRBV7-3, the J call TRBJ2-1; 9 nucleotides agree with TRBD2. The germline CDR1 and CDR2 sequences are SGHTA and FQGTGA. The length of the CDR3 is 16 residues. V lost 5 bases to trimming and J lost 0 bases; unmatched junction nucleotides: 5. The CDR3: CASSPSGGHSYNEQFF. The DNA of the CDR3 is TGTGCCAGCAGCCCAAGCGGGGGGCACTCCTACAATGAGCAGTTCTTC.

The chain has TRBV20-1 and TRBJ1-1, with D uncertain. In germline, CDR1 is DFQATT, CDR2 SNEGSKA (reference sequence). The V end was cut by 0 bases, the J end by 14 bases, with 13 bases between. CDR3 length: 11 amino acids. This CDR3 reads CSARDDPGLFF. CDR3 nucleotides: TGCAGTGCTAGAGATGACCCCGGGCTGTTCTTT.

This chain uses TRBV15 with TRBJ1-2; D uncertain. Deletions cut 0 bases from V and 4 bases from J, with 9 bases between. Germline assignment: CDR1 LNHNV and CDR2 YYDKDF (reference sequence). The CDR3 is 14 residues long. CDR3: CATSRERSGYGYTF. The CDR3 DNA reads TGTGCCACCAGCAGAGAAAGGAGTGGCTATGGCTACACCTTC.

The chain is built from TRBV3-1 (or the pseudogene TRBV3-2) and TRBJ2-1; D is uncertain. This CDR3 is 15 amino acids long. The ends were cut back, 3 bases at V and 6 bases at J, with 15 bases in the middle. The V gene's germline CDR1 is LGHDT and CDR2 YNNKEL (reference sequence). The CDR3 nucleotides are TGTGCCAGCAGCCACATAGGGCCCCCCGCCAATGAGCAGTTCTTC. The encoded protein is CASSHIGPPANEQFF.

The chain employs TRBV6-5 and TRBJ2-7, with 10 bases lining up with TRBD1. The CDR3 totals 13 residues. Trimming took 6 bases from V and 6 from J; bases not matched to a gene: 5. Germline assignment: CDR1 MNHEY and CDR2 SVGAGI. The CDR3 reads CASRSGTGVEQYF. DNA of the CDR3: TGTGCCAGCAGATCCGGGACAGGGGTCGAGCAGTACTTC.

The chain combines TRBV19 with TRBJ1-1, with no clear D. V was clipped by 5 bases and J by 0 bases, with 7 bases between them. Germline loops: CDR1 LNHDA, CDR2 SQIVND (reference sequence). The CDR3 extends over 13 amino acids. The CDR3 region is CASSRRMNTEAFF. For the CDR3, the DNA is TGTGCCAGTAGTCGTCGGATGAACACTGAAGCTTTCTTT. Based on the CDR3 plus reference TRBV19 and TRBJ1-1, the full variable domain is DGGITQSPKYLFRKEGQNVTLSCEQNLNHDAMYWYRQDPGQGLRLIYYSQIVNDFQKGDIAEGYSVSREKKESFPLTVTSAQKNPTAFYLCASSRRMNTEAFFGQGTRLTVV.

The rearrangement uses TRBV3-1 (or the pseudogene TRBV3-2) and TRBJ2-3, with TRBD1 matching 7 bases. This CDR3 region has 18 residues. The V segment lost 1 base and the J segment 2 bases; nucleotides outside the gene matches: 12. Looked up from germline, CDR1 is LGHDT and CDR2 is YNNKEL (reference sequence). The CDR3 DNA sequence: TGTGCCAGCAGCCAAGGGATGGGAGCACAGGGGACCACAGATACGCAGTATTTT. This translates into CASSQGMGAQGTTDTQYF.

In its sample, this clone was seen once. The DNA for the CDR3 is TGCGCCAGCAGCTTGGTGGGGTCTAATGAAAAACTGTTTTTT. Translation gives CASSLVGSNEKLFF. This rearrangement joins TRBV5-1 to TRBJ1-4; D not certain. V was cut by 0 bases and J by 3 bases, with 6 bases left in between. The CDR3 has 14 residues. Germline V gives CDR1 SGHRS, CDR2 YFSETQ.

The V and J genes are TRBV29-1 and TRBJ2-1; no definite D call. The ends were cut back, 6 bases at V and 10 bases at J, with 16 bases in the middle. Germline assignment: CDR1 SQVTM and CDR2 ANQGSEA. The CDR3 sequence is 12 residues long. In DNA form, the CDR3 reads TGCAGCGTGAGAGCCGACTGGGTGGAGCAGTTCTTC. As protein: CSVRADWVEQFF.

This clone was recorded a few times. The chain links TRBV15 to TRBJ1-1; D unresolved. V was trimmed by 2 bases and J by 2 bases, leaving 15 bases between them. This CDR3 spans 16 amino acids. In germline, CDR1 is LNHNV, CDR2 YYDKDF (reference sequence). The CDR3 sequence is CATSRPPLGLNTEAFF. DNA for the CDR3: TGTGCCACCAGCAGACCCCCTTTAGGGCTCAACACTGAAGCTTTCTTT.

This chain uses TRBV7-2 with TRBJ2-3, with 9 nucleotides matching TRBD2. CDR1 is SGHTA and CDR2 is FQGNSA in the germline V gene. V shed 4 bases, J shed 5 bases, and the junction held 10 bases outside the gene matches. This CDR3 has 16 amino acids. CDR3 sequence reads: CASSSTGGLAGDTQYF. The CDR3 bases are TGTGCCAGCAGCTCCACTGGGGGACTAGCAGGAGATACGCAGTATTTT.

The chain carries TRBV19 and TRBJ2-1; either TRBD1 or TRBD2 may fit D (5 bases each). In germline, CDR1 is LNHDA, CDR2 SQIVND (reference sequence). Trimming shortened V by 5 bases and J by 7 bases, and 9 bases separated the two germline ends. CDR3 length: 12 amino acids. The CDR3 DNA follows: TGTGCCAGTAGTCAGGGAGTAAATGAGCAGTTCTTC. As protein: CASSQGVNEQFF.

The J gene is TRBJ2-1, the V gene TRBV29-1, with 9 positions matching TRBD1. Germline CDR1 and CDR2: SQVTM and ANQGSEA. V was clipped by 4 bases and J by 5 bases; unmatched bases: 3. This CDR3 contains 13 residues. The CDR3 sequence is CSVGGTGNNEQFF. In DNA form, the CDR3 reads TGCAGCGTTGGCGGGACAGGGAACAATGAGCAGTTCTTC.